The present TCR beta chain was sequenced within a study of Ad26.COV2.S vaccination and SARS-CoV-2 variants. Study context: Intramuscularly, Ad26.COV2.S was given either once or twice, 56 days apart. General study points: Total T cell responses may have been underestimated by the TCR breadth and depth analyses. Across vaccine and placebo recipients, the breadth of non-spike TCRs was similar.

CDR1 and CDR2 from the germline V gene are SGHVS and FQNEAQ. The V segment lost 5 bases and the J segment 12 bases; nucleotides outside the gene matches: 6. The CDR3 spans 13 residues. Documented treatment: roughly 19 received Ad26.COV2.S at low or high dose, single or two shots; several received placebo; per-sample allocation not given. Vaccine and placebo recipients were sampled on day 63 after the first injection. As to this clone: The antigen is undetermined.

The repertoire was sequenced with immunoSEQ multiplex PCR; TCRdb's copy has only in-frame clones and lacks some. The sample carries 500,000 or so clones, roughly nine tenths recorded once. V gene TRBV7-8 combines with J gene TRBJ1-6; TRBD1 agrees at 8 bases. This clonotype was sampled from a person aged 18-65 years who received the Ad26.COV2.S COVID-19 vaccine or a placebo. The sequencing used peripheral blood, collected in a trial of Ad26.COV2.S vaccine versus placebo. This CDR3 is CASSQGAVRPLHF. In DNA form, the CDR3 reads TGTGCCAGCAGCCAGGGGGCGGTCCGACCCCTCCACTTT.